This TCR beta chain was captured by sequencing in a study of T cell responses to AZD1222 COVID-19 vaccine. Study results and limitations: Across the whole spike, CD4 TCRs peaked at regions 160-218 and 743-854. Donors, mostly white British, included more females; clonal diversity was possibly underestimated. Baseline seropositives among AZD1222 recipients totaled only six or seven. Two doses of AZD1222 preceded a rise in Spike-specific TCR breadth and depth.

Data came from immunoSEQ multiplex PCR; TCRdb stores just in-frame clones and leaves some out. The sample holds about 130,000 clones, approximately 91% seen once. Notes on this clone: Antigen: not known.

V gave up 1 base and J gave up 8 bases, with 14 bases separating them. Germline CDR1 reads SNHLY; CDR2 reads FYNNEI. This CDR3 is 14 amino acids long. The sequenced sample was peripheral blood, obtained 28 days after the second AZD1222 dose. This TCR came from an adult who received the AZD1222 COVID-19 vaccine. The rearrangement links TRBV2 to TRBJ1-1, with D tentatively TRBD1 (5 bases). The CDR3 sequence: CASSEESGWAEAFF. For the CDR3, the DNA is TGTGCCAGCAGTGAAGAGTCAGGGTGGGCCGAAGCTTTCTTT.